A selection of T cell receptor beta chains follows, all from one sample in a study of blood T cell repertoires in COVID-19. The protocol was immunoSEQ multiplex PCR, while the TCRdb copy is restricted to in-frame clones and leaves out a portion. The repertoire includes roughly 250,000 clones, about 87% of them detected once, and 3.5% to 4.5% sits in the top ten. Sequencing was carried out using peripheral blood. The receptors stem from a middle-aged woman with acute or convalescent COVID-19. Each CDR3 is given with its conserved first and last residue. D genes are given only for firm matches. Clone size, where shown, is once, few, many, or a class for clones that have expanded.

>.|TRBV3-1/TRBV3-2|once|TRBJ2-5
TGTGCCAGCAGCCGACACCCGGGGGAGGAGACCCAGTACTTC
CASSRHPGEETQYF
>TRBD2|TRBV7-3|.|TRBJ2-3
TGTGCCAGCAGCTTAAAAGCGGGGGGCGCAGATACGCAGTATTTT
CASSLKAGGADTQYF
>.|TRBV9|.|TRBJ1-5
TGTGCCAGCAGCGTATCCGGAGGAACCAATCAGCCCCAGCATTTT
CASSVSGGTNQPQHF
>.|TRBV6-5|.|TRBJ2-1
TGTGCCAGCAGTTACTCGGGGCCTCTCTACCATGAGCAGTTCTTC
CASSYSGPLYHEQFF
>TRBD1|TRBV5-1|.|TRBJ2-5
TGCGCCAGCAGCGCAGGACAGGGATGGGAGACCCAGTACTTC
CASSAGQGWETQYF
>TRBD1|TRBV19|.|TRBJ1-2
TGTGCCAGTAGAGGCCTGACAGGGATGGCATATGGCTACACCTTC
CASRGLTGMAYGYTF
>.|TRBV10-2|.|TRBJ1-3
TGCGCCAGCAGTGATGGGGGAGGAACTGGAAACACCATATATTTT
CASSDGGGTGNTIYF
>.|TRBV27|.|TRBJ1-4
TGTGCCAGCAGACAGGGTAGTGAAAAACTGTTTTTT
CASRQGSEKLFF
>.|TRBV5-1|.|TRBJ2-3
TGCGCCAGCAGCGTCCGAGGAGATACGCAGTATTTT
CASSVRGDTQYF
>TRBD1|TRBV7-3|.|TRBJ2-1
TGTGCCAGCAGCTTAACGGGACAGGGCTACAATGAGCAGTTCTTC
CASSLTGQGYNEQFF
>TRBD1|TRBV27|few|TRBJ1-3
TGTGCCAGCAGTCGGCTATCCGGCCCGGGACAGGGGTATGGAAACACCATATATTTT
CASSRLSGPGQGYGNTIYF
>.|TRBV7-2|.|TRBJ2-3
TGTGCCAGCAGCCCAGGAGGAGATACGCAGTATTTT
CASSPGGDTQYF